Below are 14 T cell receptor beta chains sequenced from a single sample in a study of graft-versus-host responses after intestinal transplantation. Which antigens these TCRs recognize remains unknown. Some clones are missing from TCRdb's copy, which holds only in-frame ones; the method was immunoSEQ multiplex PCR. This sample has tens of thousands of clones, with 90% to 95% found just once. Sequenced material: unstimulated CD8+ T cells sorted from spleen or lymph node cells, taken before intestinal transplant. The origin of the receptors is a human donor who received an intestinal transplant.

CDR3 sequence reads: CASSLSGSSYEQYF. The CDR3 DNA reads as TGTGCCAGCAGTCTTAGCGGAAGCTCCTACGAGCAGTACTTC. The gene calls are TRBV27 and TRBJ2-7, with D perhaps TRBD2 (6 bases). V lost 5 bases and J 0 bases, leaving 11 bases between the germline ends. The CDR3 length is 14 residues. Per the germline V gene, CDR1 is MNHEY and CDR2 is SMNVEV (reference sequence).

The chain combines TRBV6-8 with TRBJ2-4; 10 nucleotides align to TRBD1. Germline CDR1 is MNHGY and CDR2 is SAAAGT. V lost 6 bases and J lost 0; bases outside the gene matches: 14. The CDR3 is made up of 19 amino acids. This chain's CDR3 is CASRGTGASPSLAKNIQYF. The CDR3 bases are TGTGCCAGCAGGGGGACAGGGGCCTCTCCCAGCTTAGCCAAAAACATTCAGTACTTC.

The chain uses TRBV10-3 and TRBJ2-1; perhaps TRBD1 as D (5 bases). V was pared by 0 bases and J by 3 bases, with 12 bases between. CDR1 is ENHRY and CDR2 is SYGVKD in the germline V gene. This CDR3 region has 16 residues. The CDR3, as DNA: TGTGCCATCAGTGAGTCAGGGCAGGGTGGCTACAATGAGCAGTTCTTC. This gives the protein CAISESGQGGYNEQFF.

CDR3 nucleotides: TGTGCCAGCAGCCCTACGCCGGGTGCAGATACGCAGTATTTT. Translation gives CASSPTPGADTQYF. The rearrangement uses TRBV7-9 and TRBJ2-3, with D uncertain. The CDR3 is made up of 14 amino acids. The V and J ends lost 5 bases and 4 bases respectively, with 13 bases between them. The germline CDR1 and CDR2 sequences are SEHNR and FQNEAQ (reference sequence).

The CDR3 sequence is CAWTVSSYNEQFF. The CDR3 coding sequence is TGTGCCTGGACGGTAAGCTCCTACAATGAGCAGTTCTTC. This rearrangement joins TRBV30 to TRBJ2-1; no firm D call. The V gene's germline CDR1 is GTSNPN and CDR2 SVGIG (reference sequence). V gave up 4 bases and J gave up 0 bases, with 7 bases separating them. CDR3 size: 13 residues.

The CDR3 DNA reads TGTGCCAGCAGTTTATCATTAGATTACCGCGAGACCCAGTACTTC. Translating it yields CASSLSLDYRETQYF. The chain employs TRBV27 and TRBJ2-5, with D hard to call. The CDR3 extends over 15 amino acids. Germline V gene sequence: CDR1 MNHEY, CDR2 SMNVEV (reference sequence). The germline V and J ends were trimmed by 0 bases and 5 bases, with 13 bases remaining between them.

The chain employs TRBV6-6 and TRBJ2-5; D gene ambiguous. Trimming shortened V by 7 bases and J by 5 bases, and 17 bases separated the two germline ends. Germline V CDR1 and CDR2: MNHNY, SVGAGI (reference sequence). The CDR3 covers 14 residues. The CDR3 nucleotides read TGTGCCAGCACCTACGACTGGTTTGGGGAGACCCAGTACTTC. It specifies CASTYDWFGETQYF.

The chain is built from TRBV19 and TRBJ2-7; 7 bases align to TRBD2. Germline V lookup: CDR1 LNHDA, CDR2 SQIVND (reference sequence). Germline trimming cut 5 bases from V and 6 bases from J; bases unmatched to any gene: 10. The CDR3 length is 14 residues. This chain's CDR3 is CASSFRGGVSEQYF. CDR3 sequence (DNA): TGTGCCAGTAGTTTTAGGGGAGGGGTAAGCGAGCAGTACTTC. The variable domain in full, with the rest retrieved from reference TRBV19 and TRBJ2-7, is DGGITQSPKYLFRKEGQNVTLSCEQNLNHDAMYWYRQDPGQGLRLIYYSQIVNDFQKGDIAEGYSVSREKKESFPLTVTSAQKNPTAFYLCASSFRGGVSEQYFGPGTRLTVT.

This clone occurred once. The rearrangement links TRBV6-5 to TRBJ1-1, with 8 bases matching TRBD1. This CDR3 has 14 amino acids. CDR1 is MNHEY, CDR2 SVGAGI, per germline. Trimming at V came to 2 bases and at J to 3 bases, leaving 2 bases not matched to a gene. The CDR3 here is CASSYQGADTEAFF. CDR3 DNA: TGTGCCAGCAGTTACCAGGGGGCGGACACTGAAGCTTTCTTT.

The CDR3 sequence: CASSVAGGSRQWETQYF. CDR3 in DNA: TGTGCCAGCAGTGTTGCGGGAGGGTCCCGACAGTGGGAGACCCAGTACTTC. V usage is TRBV2 and J usage is TRBJ2-5; 9 nucleotides agree with TRBD2. V shed 4 bases, J shed 5 bases, and the junction held 14 bases outside the gene matches. The germline CDR1 and CDR2 sequences are SNHLY and FYNNEI. The CDR3 totals 17 residues.

This clone is a singleton in its sample. This rearrangement joins TRBV29-1 to TRBJ1-2; tentative D call: TRBD1 (6 bases). With 5 bases removed from V and 5 bases from J, the gap between germline ends came to 9 bases. Germline V gene data show CDR1 as SQVTM and CDR2 as ANQGSEA. This CDR3 spans 11 amino acids. CDR3 coding DNA: TGCAGCGTTCCTACAGGGTATGGCTACACCTTC. Translating gives CSVPTGYGYTF. Drawing the rest from reference TRBV29-1 and TRBJ1-2, the complete variable domain is SAVISQKPSRDICQRGTSLTIQCQVDSQVTMMFWYRQQPGQSLTLIATANQGSEATYESGFVIDKFPISRPNLTFSTLTVSNMSPEDSSIYLCSVPTGYGYTFGSGTRLTVV.

The J gene is TRBJ2-5, the V gene TRBV15; the D gene is possibly TRBD1 (6 bases). The CDR3 runs to 14 residues. V lost 4 bases, J lost 4 bases, and 13 bases lay in between. The V gene's germline CDR1 is LNHNV and CDR2 YYDKDF (reference sequence). Here the CDR3 reads CATSKGQGIETQYF. The CDR3 bases are TGTGCCACCAGCAAGGGTCAGGGGATAGAGACCCAGTACTTC.

This clone appeared a few times. For the CDR3, the DNA is TGTGCCAGCAGTGAGGGAGTTGACTACGAGCAGTACTTC. Translation gives CASSEGVDYEQYF. The genes are TRBV2 and TRBJ2-7; tentative D call: TRBD2 (5 bases). Germline assignment: CDR1 SNHLY and CDR2 FYNNEI. Trimming removed 3 bases from V and 3 bases from J, with 9 bases in between. The CDR3 runs to 13 residues.

The gene calls are TRBV5-1 and TRBJ2-7; 8 bases line up with TRBD2. V lost 4 bases to trimming and J lost 3 bases; unmatched junction nucleotides: 12. The CDR3 contains 16 residues. Germline V gene lookup returns CDR1 SGHRS and CDR2 YFSETQ. The CDR3 protein is CASSLTGGTTFYEQYF. The CDR3 DNA follows: TGCGCCAGCAGCCTAACGGGAGGGACAACGTTCTACGAGCAGTACTTC.